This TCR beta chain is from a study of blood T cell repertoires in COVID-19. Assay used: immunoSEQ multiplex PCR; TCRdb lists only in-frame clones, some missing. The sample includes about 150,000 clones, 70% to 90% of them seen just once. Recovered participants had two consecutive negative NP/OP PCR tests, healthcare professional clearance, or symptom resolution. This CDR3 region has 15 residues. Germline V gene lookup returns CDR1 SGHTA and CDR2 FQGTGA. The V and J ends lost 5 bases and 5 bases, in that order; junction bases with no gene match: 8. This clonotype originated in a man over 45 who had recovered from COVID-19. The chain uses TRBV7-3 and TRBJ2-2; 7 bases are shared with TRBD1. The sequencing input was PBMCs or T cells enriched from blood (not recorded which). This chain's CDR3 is CASSRTGSSTGELFF. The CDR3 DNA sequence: TGTGCCAGCAGCCGGACAGGATCCTCTACCGGGGAGCTGTTTTTT.